The source of this TCR beta chain is a study of T cell changes during pregnancy in multiple sclerosis. V gave up 4 bases and J gave up 1 base, with 10 bases separating them. CDR1 is SGHRS, CDR2 YFSETQ, per germline. This CDR3 contains 14 residues. Assay: immunoSEQ multiplex PCR; the TCRdb copy retains only in-frame clones and omits some. The profile shows some 54,000 clones, roughly 93% of them singletons. The chain uses TRBV5-1 and TRBJ2-3; a weak D match, TRBD2 (5 bases). This sequence was found in a female donor with multiple sclerosis, enrolled in a pregnancy study. The sequencing used peripheral blood, collected after pregnancy. The CDR3 loop is CASSPDSGTDTQYF. Here the CDR3 DNA reads TGCGCCAGCAGCCCGGACTCGGGCACAGATACGCAGTATTTT.